The next 24 T cell receptor beta chains were all read from a single sample in a study of T cell clones after liver transplantation. Sequencing was performed with immunoSEQ multiplex PCR; in TCRdb, only in-frame clones are kept and a portion is missing. Of 65,000 to 95,000 clones listed, 80% were seen once; the top ten hold approximately 0.6%. Specimen: CD4+ T cells from blood, collected before liver transplant. Receptor source: a human donor who received a liver transplant.

The chain carries TRBV28 and TRBJ1-1; 7 bases agree with TRBD1. CDR1 MDHEN and CDR2 SYDVKM come from the germline V gene. This CDR3 comprises 12 residues. The CDR3 region has the DNA TGTGCGGGTGGGGACAGAAACACTGAAGCTTTCTTT. It yields the protein CAGGDRNTEAFF. Looking up the rest from reference TRBV28 and TRBJ1-1 gives the full variable domain: DVKVTQSSRYLVKRTGEKVFLECVQDMDHENMFWYRQDPGLGLRLIYFSYDVKMKEKGDIPEGYSVSREKKERFSLILESASTNQTSMYLCAGGDRNTEAFFGQGTRLTVV.

The V and J genes are TRBV5-1 and TRBJ1-4; tentative D call: TRBD1 (5 bases). Looked up from germline, CDR1 is SGHRS and CDR2 is YFSETQ. V gave up 4 bases and J gave up 6 bases, with 16 bases separating them. The CDR3 runs 15 residues. The CDR3 protein is CASSPGAGSDEKLFF. CDR3 sequence (DNA): TGCGCCAGCAGCCCCGGGGCGGGGTCAGATGAAAAACTGTTTTTT.

V and J are TRBV20-1 and TRBJ1-1; D is ambiguous. Trimming took off 3 bases at V and 7 bases at J, with 9 bases between the two ends. The CDR3 is 11 amino acids. Germline V lookup: CDR1 DFQATT, CDR2 SNEGSKA (reference sequence). CDR3 region: CSASVRGEAFF. As DNA, the CDR3 is TGCAGTGCTAGCGTGCGGGGTGAAGCTTTCTTT.

The V gene is TRBV2, the J gene TRBJ2-4; tentatively, D is TRBD1 (6 bases). V lost 3 bases to trimming and J lost 0 bases, with 9 bases between them. This CDR3 contains 15 residues. CDR1 and CDR2 (germline): SNHLY, FYNNEI. In DNA form, the CDR3 reads TGTGCCAGCAGTGATCAGGGGAGAGCCAAAAACATTCAGTACTTC. It translates to CASSDQGRAKNIQYF.

The chain recombines TRBV6-1 with TRBJ2-5; D is undetermined. The tail of the sequence fits TRBJ2-7 better, so the J call may be wrong. Germline V gene lookup returns CDR1 MNHNS and CDR2 SASEGT. This CDR3 has 13 amino acids. The CDR3 loop reads CASSVVTDYEQYF. The DNA for the CDR3 is TGTGCCAGCAGTGTAGTCACTGACTACGAGCAGTACTTC.

This chain uses TRBV4-1 with TRBJ2-7, with 11 bases aligning to TRBD2. This CDR3 comprises 17 residues. Germline loops: CDR1 MGHRA, CDR2 YSYEKL. J lost 3 bases, V lost 4 bases, and 11 bases had no gene match. The CDR3 here is CASSPNFWLAGGYEQYF. The CDR3 nucleotides are TGCGCCAGCAGCCCGAATTTTTGGCTAGCGGGAGGCTACGAGCAGTACTTC.

V usage is TRBV11-2 and J usage is TRBJ1-1, with D hard to call. This CDR3 is built from 12 residues. The germline gives CDR1 SGHAT, CDR2 FQNNGV. The V and J ends lost 3 bases and 1 base respectively, with 3 bases between them. CDR3 nucleotide sequence: TGTGCCAGCAGCTTCGGGAACACTGAAGCTTTCTTT. It yields the protein CASSFGNTEAFF.

This chain uses TRBV29-1 with TRBJ2-7, with no clear D. CDR1 SQVTM and CDR2 ANQGSEA come from the germline V gene. V lost 4 bases, J lost 6 bases, and 13 bases lay in between. The CDR3 loop spans 12 amino acids. The CDR3 is CSVAQAQAEQYF. CDR3 in DNA: TGCAGCGTTGCCCAAGCCCAGGCCGAGCAGTACTTC.

V gene TRBV7-8 combines with J gene TRBJ2-5; 8 bases fit TRBD1. Germline trimming cut 2 bases from V and 4 bases from J; bases unmatched to any gene: 6. The CDR3 runs 15 residues. From germline, CDR1 is SGHVS and CDR2 FQNEAQ. DNA of the CDR3: TGTGCCAGCAGCTTAAACCCCGGACAGGGAGAGACCCAGTACTTC. The encoded protein is CASSLNPGQGETQYF.

This clone came up a few times. V gene TRBV30 combines with J gene TRBJ1-2; D possibly corresponds to TRBD1 (6 bases). Trimming left V 0 bases short and J 7 bases short, with 15 bases between. This CDR3 is built from 14 residues. Germline V gives CDR1 GTSNPN, CDR2 SVGIG (reference sequence). CDR3 region: CAWSVGQWNTGYTF. For the CDR3, the DNA is TGTGCCTGGAGTGTAGGACAGTGGAATACTGGCTACACCTTC.

This rearrangement joins TRBV2 to TRBJ1-2, with 7 bases fitting TRBD1. Germline loops: CDR1 SNHLY, CDR2 FYNNEI. Trimming at V came to 4 bases and at J to 7 bases, leaving 6 bases not matched to a gene. CDR3 length equals 13 residues. CDR3 sequence reads: CASSGHRGVGYTF. The CDR3 region has the DNA TGTGCCAGCAGTGGACACAGGGGCGTTGGCTACACCTTC. Looking up the rest from reference TRBV2 and TRBJ1-2 gives the full variable domain: EPEVTQTPSHQVTQMGQEVILRCVPISNHLYFYWYRQILGQKVEFLVSFYNNEISEKSEIFDDQFSVERPDGSNFTLKIRSTKLEDSAMYFCASSGHRGVGYTFGSGTRLTVV.

The chain is built from TRBV10-1 and TRBJ1-1; D may be TRBD1 (5 bases). The CDR3 runs 16 residues. From germline, CDR1 is WNHNN and CDR2 SYGVQD (reference sequence). The ends were cut back, 5 bases at V and 2 bases at J, with 18 bases in the middle. CDR3 in DNA: TGCGCCAGCAGTAGTAGTCCGGACACTATTAACACTGAAGCTTTCTTT. Its translation: CASSSSPDTINTEAFF.

This clone was seen a few times. The rearrangement uses TRBV2 and TRBJ1-5, with TRBD1 identical over 7 bases. The CDR3 covers 14 residues. The J segment lost 5 bases and the V segment lost 4 bases, leaving 5 bases of the junction unmatched. Germline CDR1 reads SNHLY; CDR2 reads FYNNEI. CDR3 amino acids: CASSGRTGDQPQHF. In DNA, the CDR3 is TGTGCCAGCAGTGGGAGGACAGGAGATCAGCCCCAGCATTTT. The full variable domain, rest sourced from reference TRBV2 and TRBJ1-5, is EPEVTQTPSHQVTQMGQEVILRCVPISNHLYFYWYRQILGQKVEFLVSFYNNEISEKSEIFDDQFSVERPDGSNFTLKIRSTKLEDSAMYFCASSGRTGDQPQHFGDGTRLSIL.

Regarding this clone: In the same sample, other DNA sequences code for this CDR3. The chain is built from TRBV9 and TRBJ2-1, with D maybe TRBD2 (5 bases). Per the germline V gene, CDR1 is SGDLS and CDR2 is YYNGEE. This CDR3 is built from 15 residues. Trimming left V 0 bases short and J 0 bases short, with 7 bases between. CDR3: CASSVEAGSYNEQFF. CDR3 nucleotide sequence: TGTGCCAGCAGCGTAGAGGCGGGCTCCTACAATGAGCAGTTCTTC.

The V gene is TRBV6-6, the J gene TRBJ1-2; the match to TRBD1 covers 8 bases. The CDR3 sequence is 12 residues long. Germline-derived CDR1 and CDR2 are MNHNY and SVGAGI (reference sequence). V dropped 6 bases and J dropped 4; count of bases not matched to a gene: 1. CDR3 in amino acids: CASSQGAYGYTF. Written as DNA, the CDR3 is TGTGCCAGCAGCCAGGGGGCCTATGGCTACACCTTC.

Only one count was recorded for this clone. This sequence joins TRBV7-2 and TRBJ2-1; 13 positions match TRBD2. Losses at the gene ends were 3 bases for V and 3 bases for J; bases not matched to a gene: 5. Germline V gene sequence: CDR1 SGHTA, CDR2 FQGNSA. The CDR3 spans 17 residues. CDR3 sequence reads: CASSFTGTSGVYNEQFF. The CDR3 DNA is TGTGCCAGCAGCTTCACCGGGACTAGCGGGGTCTACAATGAGCAGTTCTTC.

The chain uses TRBV7-2 and TRBJ2-3, with D unclear. CDR3 length: 14 residues. Trimming left V 1 base short and J 3 bases short, with 8 bases between. CDR1 SGHTA and CDR2 FQGNSA come from the germline V gene. The CDR3 DNA sequence: TGTGCCAGCAGCTTAGGCCTAGGGACAGATACGCAGTATTTT. Protein: CASSLGLGTDTQYF.

This chain links TRBV7-6 with TRBJ2-7; D not certain. This CDR3 spans 14 amino acids. V dropped 5 bases and J dropped 4 bases, with 15 bases sitting between them. Germline V gives CDR1 SGHVS, CDR2 FNYEAQ. CDR3 sequence (DNA): TGTGCCAGCAGCCAAACTTTCCCCTCTTACGAGCAGTACTTC. This gives the protein CASSQTFPSYEQYF.

This chain connects TRBV28 to TRBJ1-2; no reliable D call. Germline V lookup: CDR1 MDHEN, CDR2 SYDVKM. Trimming cost V 3 bases and J 7 bases, with 9 bases left between them. The CDR3 runs to 12 residues. Here the CDR3 DNA reads TGTGCCAGCAGTTTGGGGATTAGTGGCTACACCTTC. This translates into CASSLGISGYTF.

J is TRBJ1-5 and V is TRBV28; no definite D call. Germline V gene lookup returns CDR1 MDHEN and CDR2 SYDVKM. V was shortened by 4 bases and J by 7 bases, with 14 bases between the two germline ends. The CDR3 covers 14 residues. CDR3 nucleotides: TGTGCCAGCAGTTCCCCTTGGGAAGAGCAGCCCCAGCATTTT. This codes for CASSSPWEEQPQHF.

The V gene is TRBV4-3, the J gene TRBJ1-5, with D possibly matching TRBD1 (5 bases). Trimming stripped 4 bases from V and 4 bases from J, with 8 bases between. CDR3 length: 13 residues. Germline loops: CDR1 LGHNA, CDR2 YSLEER. The CDR3 sequence: CASSLHRNQPQHF. In nucleotides, the CDR3 is TGCGCCAGCAGCCTTCACAGGAATCAGCCCCAGCATTTT.

The chain joins TRBV5-1 to TRBJ2-7; tentative D call: TRBD1 (6 bases). Germline loops: CDR1 SGHRS, CDR2 YFSETQ. V lost 3 bases and J lost 5, with 18 bases in between. This CDR3 is built from 15 residues. The CDR3 sequence is CASSSDRLTDDEQYF. The DNA of the CDR3 is TGCGCCAGCAGCTCGGACAGACTAACTGACGACGAGCAGTACTTC.

The chain employs TRBV9 and TRBJ1-2, with 7 bases lining up with TRBD1. Germline CDR1 SGDLS, CDR2 YYNGEE. The CDR3 consists of 15 residues. The J segment lost 4 bases and the V segment lost 0 bases, leaving 6 bases of the junction unmatched. The CDR3 here is CASSVGTGGGYGYTF. The CDR3 nucleotides read TGTGCCAGCAGCGTAGGGACAGGAGGAGGCTATGGCTACACCTTC.

The chain employs TRBV11-2 and TRBJ2-7; TRBD2 matches 14 bases. Germline V gives CDR1 SGHAT, CDR2 FQNNGV. The CDR3 contains 18 residues. V lost 5 bases to trimming and J lost 4 bases; unmatched junction nucleotides: 13. CDR3 protein: CASSLKGRWTSGRYEQYF. The CDR3 DNA follows: TGTGCCAGCAGCCTAAAGGGACGTTGGACTAGCGGGAGGTACGAGCAGTACTTC.